Below are 7 T cell receptor beta chains sequenced from a single sample in a study of spatial heterogeneity in lung cancer. TCRdb reprocessed the 5' RACE reads with MiXCR, giving one entry per CDR3 protein. The table lists 30,000 to 50,000 distinct CDR3 sequences, 5.8% of them singletons, with 11% in the top ten. Described time point: sample taken at primary tumor resection. Unsorted tumor, nontumor lung tissue or cryopreserved PBMC supplied the whole RNA. Material: PBMCs, obtained at surgery. All receptors derive from a male donor with early-stage non-small cell lung cancer.

This clonotype has a handful of counts. V gene TRBV30 combines with J gene TRBJ2-1; 7 bases map to TRBD1. The CDR3 has 15 residues. The ends lost 0 bases at V and 7 bases at J; junction bases unmatched: 9. The germline V gene encodes CDR1 GTSNPN and CDR2 SVGIG (reference sequence). The CDR3 here is CAWSVLGTVANEQFF. The DNA for the CDR3 is TGTGCCTGGAGTGTGTTAGGGACAGTGGCAAATGAGCAGTTCTTC.

This clonotype was seen at least ten times. The chain couples TRBV11-2 to TRBJ1-3; TRBD1 agrees at 7 bases. CDR3 length equals 15 residues. Germline loops: CDR1 SGHAT, CDR2 FQNNGV. With V trimmed by 2 bases and J by 3 bases, 4 bases remained unmatched. The chain's CDR3 is CASSLTGALGNTIYF. The CDR3, as DNA: TGTGCCAGCAGCTTAACAGGGGCCCTTGGAAACACCATATATTTT.

The chain combines TRBV18 with TRBJ2-4; D ambiguous. The CDR3 covers 17 residues. Trimming cost V 2 bases and J 1 base, with 15 bases left between them. Germline V gene lookup returns CDR1 KGHSH and CDR2 LQKENI. The CDR3, as DNA: TGTGCCAGCTCACCAGCGTACAGTTTTTTCGCCAAAAACATTCAGTACTTC. Encoded protein: CASSPAYSFFAKNIQYF.

The CDR3 DNA sequence: TGTGCCAGCAGCTTACCCCCGGACAGGGGAGGCAATCAGCCCCAGCATTTT. Translated, it gives CASSLPPDRGGNQPQHF. This rearrangement joins TRBV7-6 to TRBJ1-5; 9 bases agree with TRBD1. The V segment lost 2 bases and the J segment 2 bases; nucleotides outside the gene matches: 7. CDR1 and CDR2 from the germline V gene are SGHVS and FNYEAQ. This CDR3 spans 17 amino acids.

V is TRBV20-1 and J is TRBJ2-7; 10 nucleotides align to TRBD1. Germline-derived CDR1 and CDR2 are DFQATT and SNEGSKA (reference sequence). V lost 7 bases and J lost 4; bases outside the gene matches: 7. The length of the CDR3 is 13 residues. CDR3 DNA: TGCAGTGATAAGGACAGGGGGAAATACGAGCAGTACTTC. This sequence encodes CSDKDRGKYEQYF.

This clonotype was seen ten or more times. The V gene is TRBV3-1, the J gene TRBJ1-3; D not certain. CDR3 size: 18 residues. From germline, CDR1 is LGHDT and CDR2 YNNKEL (reference sequence). The germline V and J ends were trimmed by 1 base and 0 bases, with 16 bases remaining between them. CDR3 protein: CASSQGLLGRISGNTIYF. In DNA, the CDR3 is TGTGCCAGCAGCCAAGGGCTATTAGGTAGAATCTCTGGAAACACCATATATTTT.

This clonotype was observed a handful of times. CDR3 DNA sequence: TGCGCCAGCAGCCAAGACCTAGCATCCGGGGAGCTGTTTTTT. Translating gives CASSQDLASGELFF. The chain joins TRBV4-3 to TRBJ2-2; D possibly corresponds to TRBD2 (5 bases). The ends were cut back, 0 bases at V and 6 bases at J, with 8 bases in the middle. The CDR3 runs to 14 residues. Germline CDR1 LGHNA, CDR2 YSLEER.